This TCR beta chain was identified in a study of blood T cell repertoires in COVID-19 (dated by TCRdb to 2020 to 2021). Turning to the overall study: Samples covering the acute and convalescent phases of COVID-19 were provided by collaborators in the United States, Italy and Spain. The repertoires were released in a freely available public database intended as a resource for research on the immune response to SARS-CoV-2. The prospective study material was composed of cDNA or gDNA derived from T cells, B-cell-depleted T cells, or PBMCs. Samples were obtained from the ongoing ImmuneRACE study (first 160 participants) and from over 1,000 subjects provided by 6 global collaborators. The dataset comprised deeply sampled blood TCRbeta repertoires from subjects exposed to, actively infected with, or recovered from COVID-19. Nearly every sample came with metadata listing a de-identified subject ID, COVID-19 status, age in years and sex. Where available, HLA class I and class II types were taken from metadata supplied by the sample provider and were not determined by assay-based typing. Results the study describes overall, beyond this receptor: How much clinical and demographic metadata was included differed by source and by participant, and the metadata was provided uncurated.

The immunoSEQ Assay, a bias-controlled multiplex PCR, was used to amplify TCRbeta CDR3 regions from genomic DNA. The authors' analysis ran thus. Within the assay, amplification of reference gene primers was used to estimate how many nucleated cells each sample contained. Sequence reads were collapsed and filtered to measure the absolute abundance of every unique TCRbeta CDR3 rearrangement. For each sample, productive Simpson clonality was calculated by taking the square root of Simpson's diversity index across productive rearrangements. TCRdb stores this immuneACCESS table with in-frame sequences only. Part of the clones is absent; in the studies checked, under half of the shortfall reflects unresolved V genes, and no reason is known for the rest. That table furnishes V, J and clone size, whereas the DNA furnished D and trimming. A total of around 270,000 clones appear in this sample, 88% of them only once. The ten most abundant clones make up approximately 4% of the sample.

A second Seattle source provided samples from volunteer blood donors who had recovered from COVID-19. Each collaborating institution followed its own protocols to collect whole blood in K2EDTA tubes. For TCRbeta analysis, collaborator samples were shipped as frozen whole blood, as isolated PBMCs, or as DNA extracted from either sample type. Turning to this clone: The antigen this receptor binds is unknown. Nothing much larger sits one base from this clone, and base qualities are not available.

The CDR3 spans 15 residues, from the cysteine through the phenylalanine. This entry keeps only the CDR3 DNA: 45 bases, framed from base 1. The germline V gene supplies CDR1 KGHSH and CDR2 LQKENI. V is cut back by 3 bases and J by 3 bases, with 5 bases in the junction unmatched. The sequence was collected from a man aged 60 to 75 who had recovered from COVID-19. The sample was peripheral blood. Rearrangement joined TRBV18 to TRBJ1-2, with 9 bases aligning to TRBD1. The DNA is as follows: TGTGCCAGCTCACCCCGACAGGGGGTAGACTATGGCTACACCTTC. Translated, it reads CASSPRQGVDYGYTF.